These T cell receptor beta chains were read from a single sample in a study of T cells in localized non-small cell lung cancer. Only in-frame clones appear in the TCRdb table, and some are missing; sequencing was by immunoSEQ multiplex PCR. Among approximately 1,300 clones listed, about 20% were seen once. The specimen comprised normal lung tissue next to the tumor, sampled before any cancer treatment. These receptors were obtained from a male donor at least 60 years old with stage I lung adenocarcinoma. Both conserved end residues are part of each CDR3. A D gene is named only where the DNA matches it firmly. Not every row has a clone size; where given, it reads once, few, many or a size class.

>TRBV14|TRBD1|TRBJ1-1|.
TGTGCCAGCAGCCGTTCGGGACAGGGCTACACTGAAGCTTTCTTT
CASSRSGQGYTEAFF
>TRBV19|TRBD1|TRBJ2-3|.
TGTGCCAGTAGTATTTCCGCGACAGGGGATACGCAGTATTTT
CASSISATGDTQYF
>TRBV6-8|TRBD1|TRBJ1-5|.
TGTGCCAGCAGTTATTGGGACAGACCCAATCAGCCCCAGCATTTT
CASSYWDRPNQPQHF
>TRBV6-8|.|TRBJ1-2|medium-sized
TGTGCCAGCAGTGGGGCAGGGAACTATGGCTACACCTTC
CASSGAGNYGYTF
>TRBV6-8|.|TRBJ1-1|.
TGTGCCAGCAGTTACTCTTTTTTGGGGGAGTCCTCCGCTTTCTTT
CASSYSFLGESSAFF
>TRBV5-1|TRBD1|TRBJ2-3|.
TGCGCCAGCAGCTCCGGGACAGGGGGCCTAGATACGCAGTATTTT
CASSSGTGGLDTQYF
>TRBV10-2|TRBD1|TRBJ1-5|once
TGCGCCAGCACGGGGGCAGGGGGTCAGCCCCAGCATTTT
CASTGAGGQPQHF
>TRBV9|.|TRBJ2-3|.
TGTGCCAGCGGGGAACAGGGGAGGACAGATACGCAGTATTTT
CASGEQGRTDTQYF
>TRBV6-8|TRBD2|TRBJ2-2|few
TGTGCCAGCAGTTACATCGGGGGAGGGGACCTTAACACCGGGGAGCTGTTTTTT
CASSYIGGGDLNTGELFF
>TRBV6-8|TRBD2|TRBJ2-3|few
TGTGCCATCACTAGCGGACTAGCGGGGGGCCGTGGGGATACGCAGTATTTT
CAITSGLAGGRGDTQYF
>TRBV29-1|.|TRBJ1-2|.
TGCAGCGTTGAAGGGTCTGGATTGGGCTACACCTTC
CSVEGSGLGYTF
>TRBV6-8|.|TRBJ1-2|medium-sized
TGTGCCAGCAGGGGGGGGTCTAACTATGGCTACACCTTC
CASRGGSNYGYTF
>TRBV11-3|TRBD1|TRBJ2-1|few
TGTGCCAGCAGCCAACTGGGTGAGGGACAGAGATACAATGAGCAGTTCTTC
CASSQLGEGQRYNEQFF
>TRBV5-1|TRBD1|TRBJ2-5|few
TGCGCCAGCCGAAGAGGGACAGGGGGTTTCGAGACCCAGTACTTC
CASRRGTGGFETQYF
>TRBV9|.|TRBJ1-4|.
TGTGCCAGCAGCGTAGCATCGGGGAATGAAAAACTGTTTTTT
CASSVASGNEKLFF
>TRBV29-1|.|TRBJ2-7|once
TGCAGCGTTGAAGTGTCAGGGGTAGGGGAGCAGTACTTC
CSVEVSGVGEQYF
>TRBV11-3|.|TRBJ1-6|.
TGTGCCAGCAGCTTGGTCGGGAAGGGCTGGAAATCACCCCTCCACTTT
CASSLVGKGWKSPLHF
>TRBV11-3|TRBD2|TRBJ2-1|few
TGTGCCAGCAGCTTTAGCGGGGGGGCCAATGAGCAGTTCTTC
CASSFSGGANEQFF
>TRBV11-3|TRBD1|TRBJ1-3|.
TGTGCCAGCTCCTTACAGGGGCAGTCTCGTCGGGGAAACACCATATATTTT
CASSLQGQSRRGNTIYF
>TRBV25-1|.|TRBJ1-2|few
TGTGCCAGCAGTGAATTAGGGGAAACAGGGAACTATGGCTACACCTTC
CASSELGETGNYGYTF
>TRBV6-8|TRBD2|TRBJ2-1|large
TGTGCCAGCAGGGGGGGACTAGCGGGAAACAATGAGCAGTTCTTC
CASRGGLAGNNEQFF
>TRBV6-8|.|TRBJ2-5|large
TGTGCCAGCAGTTTGGGGCGATACCAAGAGACCCAGTACTTC
CASSLGRYQETQYF
>TRBV11-3|.|TRBJ2-2|medium-sized
TGTGCCAGCAGACCGTTGGACAGCTATACCGGGGAGCTGTTTTTT
CASRPLDSYTGELFF
>TRBV28|.|TRBJ2-1|.
TGTGCCAGCAGTTTCCAAGGGTACAATGAGCAGTTCTTC
CASSFQGYNEQFF
>TRBV5-1|.|TRBJ1-5|few
TGCGCCAGCAGCTTGGACGGCCTGAGGGCCGGGCAGCCCCAGCATTTT
CASSLDGLRAGQPQHF
>TRBV30|TRBD1|TRBJ1-3|few
TGTGCCTGGAGTCTCGACAGGGCTGGAAACACCATATATTTT
CAWSLDRAGNTIYF
>TRBV19|.|TRBJ2-5|.
TGTGCCAGTGAGGACAGTGATCAGGAGACCCAGTACTTC
CASEDSDQETQYF